Listed below are T cell receptor beta chains from one sample, sequenced in a study of Ad26.COV2.S vaccination and SARS-CoV-2 variants. Method: immunoSEQ multiplex PCR; TCRdb's copy keeps in-frame clones and lacks some. The sample yields around 270,000 clones, 87% seen once. The material sequenced was peripheral blood, taken in a trial of Ad26.COV2.S vaccine versus placebo. These receptors came from a person between 18 and 65 years old who received the Ad26.COV2.S COVID-19 vaccine or a placebo. Both conserved end residues are part of each CDR3. D genes are given only for firm matches. Rows give clone size only sometimes, using once, few, many, or a class for an expanded clone.

d_call | clone_size | j_call | v_call | cdr3_nt | cdr3_aa
. | . | TRBJ2-5 | TRBV5-6 | TGTGCCAGCAGCTTGGTAGGGCAAGAGACCCAGTACTTC | CASSLVGQETQYF
. | . | TRBJ2-2 | TRBV10-2 | TGCGCCAGCAGTGGGCTCTGGGGGGTGAACACCGGGGAGCTGTTTTTT | CASSGLWGVNTGELFF
. | . | TRBJ2-6 | TRBV30 | TGTGCCTGGAGTCAGGGGTCCACTGGGGCCAACGTCCTGACTTTC | CAWSQGSTGANVLTF
TRBD2 | . | TRBJ2-5 | TRBV10-3 | TGTGCCATCGGGTCGGGGGGGACTTATGAGACCCAGTACTTC | CAIGSGGTYETQYF
. | . | TRBJ2-6 | TRBV30 | TGTGCCTGGGACCGACTCTCTGGGGCCAACGTCCTGACTTTC | CAWDRLSGANVLTF
. | . | TRBJ2-7 | TRBV6-6 | TGTGCCAGCAGTTACCCCGACGGCACCTACGAGCAGTACTTC | CASSYPDGTYEQYF
. | once | TRBJ2-3 | TRBV30 | TGTGCCTGGAAGGTAGATACGCAGTATTTT | CAWKVDTQYF
. | . | TRBJ2-1 | TRBV19 | TGTGCCAGTAGTATGAGCAGGGCTAATGAGCAGTTCTTC | CASSMSRANEQFF
TRBD1 | . | TRBJ1-4 | TRBV5-6 | TGTGCCAGCAGCTTTACCGGGACAGGGAGGGGAGCAACTAATGAAAAACTGTTTTTT | CASSFTGTGRGATNEKLFF
TRBD2 | . | TRBJ2-1 | TRBV7-8 | TGTGCCAGCAGCTTACGGACTAGCGGGAGTCTCTACAATGAGCAGTTCTTC | CASSLRTSGSLYNEQFF
. | . | TRBJ1-2 | TRBV27 | TGTGCCAGCAGTTTTTTGGGGGGGGGTGAGGGCTATGGCTACACCTTC | CASSFLGGGEGYGYTF
. | . | TRBJ1-2 | TRBV27 | TGTGCCAGCAGTCGGAACCGACAGGTCCATGGCTACACCTTC | CASSRNRQVHGYTF
. | . | TRBJ1-2 | TRBV5-6 | TGTGCCAGCAGCTTCGGAGGGGCGCGCACCTTC | CASSFGGARTF
. | . | TRBJ2-3 | TRBV18 | TGTGCCAGCTCACCAGCCCGGGGTAATACGCAGTATTTT | CASSPARGNTQYF
. | . | TRBJ1-5 | TRBV9 | TGTGCCAGCAGCGTAGCCGGGGATAGCAATCAGCCCCAGCATTTT | CASSVAGDSNQPQHF
. | . | TRBJ2-5 | TRBV5-6 | TGTGCCAGCAGCGCTAACAGCCTGGTAAGAGAGACCCAGTACTTC | CASSANSLVRETQYF
. | once | TRBJ1-5 | TRBV3-1/TRBV3-2 | TGTGCCAGCAGTCGAAGGATCGATCAGCCCCAGCATTTT | CASSRRIDQPQHF
TRBD1 | . | TRBJ1-5 | TRBV19 | TGTGCCAGTAGTCTACAGGGGGCAACTAGCAATCAGCCCCAGCATTTT | CASSLQGATSNQPQHF
. | . | TRBJ2-3 | TRBV7-2 | TGTGCCAGCAGCCACGGGACTCCCGGGACAGATACGCAGTATTTT | CASSHGTPGTDTQYF
. | . | TRBJ2-1 | TRBV30 | TGTGCCTCCACCTCAAACCGGAGCTCCTACAATGAGCAGTTCTTC | CASTSNRSSYNEQFF
TRBD1 | . | TRBJ1-1 | TRBV9 | TGTGCCAGCAGCGTAACAGGGGGCACTGAAGCTTTCTTT | CASSVTGGTEAFF
. | . | TRBJ2-1 | TRBV24-1 | TGTGCCACCAGTGATCCTGACTCGAGCTCCTACAATGAGCAGTTCTTC | CATSDPDSSSYNEQFF
. | . | TRBJ1-2 | TRBV5-1 | TGCGCCAGCAGCCCTCTGGATAACTATGGCTACACCTTC | CASSPLDNYGYTF
TRBD1 | . | TRBJ2-7 | TRBV2 | TGTGCCAGCAGAGGACGGGACAGGGTTAGCGACGAGCAGTACTTC | CASRGRDRVSDEQYF
. | . | TRBJ2-7 | TRBV7-9 | TGTGCCAGCAGCCCCTTCGTTGTCCCCTACGAGCAGTACTTC | CASSPFVVPYEQYF
. | . | TRBJ1-1 | TRBV5-1 | TGCGCCAGCAGCCCCCGAGTACAAGGCGTGGACACTGAAGCTTTCTTT | CASSPRVQGVDTEAFF
. | . | TRBJ1-1 | TRBV29-1 | TGCAGCGCCCTGACAGGATTTGAAGCTTTCTTT | CSALTGFEAFF
TRBD1 | few | TRBJ1-1 | TRBV5-6 | TGTGCCAGCAGCGGCGGGACAGGGAGAGTTGAAGCTTTCTTT | CASSGGTGRVEAFF
. | . | TRBJ2-5 | TRBV18 | TGTGCCAGCTCATCAACCACCGCTGGGGCACGGTCCCAGTACTTC | CASSSTTAGARSQYF
. | . | TRBJ2-6 | TRBV5-1 | TGCGCCAGCAGCTTGGGGTCAGGGGCTGGGGCCAACGTCCTGACTTTC | CASSLGSGAGANVLTF
TRBD1 | . | TRBJ2-7 | TRBV4-1 | TGCGCCAGCAGCCAAGTTCACTCCGGGACAGGGGTTTACGAGCAGTACTTC | CASSQVHSGTGVYEQYF
. | . | TRBJ2-7 | TRBV4-3 | TGCGCCAGCAGCCAAGATCATGTGGCAGGGGGGACCTACGAGCAGTACTTC | CASSQDHVAGGTYEQYF
TRBD1 | . | TRBJ2-5 | TRBV14 | TGTGCCAGCAGCCAACTAAGGGGGCTAAGGCAAGAGACCCAGTACTTC | CASSQLRGLRQETQYF
. | . | TRBJ1-2 | TRBV5-4 | TGTGCCAGCAGCTCCACTGCACGCTCCTATGGCTACACCTTC | CASSSTARSYGYTF
TRBD1 | once | TRBJ2-1 | TRBV24-1 | TGTGCCACCAGTGACGCCCCAATAAGCGGGACAGGGGGCAATGAGCAGTTCTTC | CATSDAPISGTGGNEQFF
TRBD2 | . | TRBJ2-5 | TRBV4-1 | TGCGCCAGCAGCGAGCGGGGGCTAAAGCAAGAGACCCAGTACTTC | CASSERGLKQETQYF
. | . | TRBJ1-3 | TRBV11-2 | TGTGCCTATTTCGACACTACTGCTATTTCTGGAAACACCATATATTTT | CAYFDTTAISGNTIYF
. | . | TRBJ1-2 | TRBV6-5 | TGTGCCAGCAGCACAAGGACGGATGGCTACACCTTC | CASSTRTDGYTF
TRBD1 | . | TRBJ1-2 | TRBV7-3 | TGTGCCAGCAGCCGAGGGACAGGCTATGGCTACACCTTC | CASSRGTGYGYTF
. | . | TRBJ2-7 | TRBV7-9 | TGTGCCAGCAGCTTAGGGGTAACCTACGAGCAGTACTTC | CASSLGVTYEQYF
. | . | TRBJ1-1 | TRBV3-1/TRBV3-2 | TGTGCCAGCAGCCTGGGTAAGAACACTGAAGCTTTCTTT | CASSLGKNTEAFF
. | . | TRBJ2-3 | TRBV9 | TGTGCCAGCAGCGTTCATAGCAGTTCTAGCACAGATACGCAGTATTTT | CASSVHSSSSTDTQYF
. | . | TRBJ2-1 | TRBV19 | TGTGCCAGTAGGTCAGCGGAGATGCCCCACAATGAGCAGTTCTTC | CASRSAEMPHNEQFF
. | once | TRBJ2-3 | TRBV4-2 | TGTGCCAGCAGCCAACTTATTGGGACTCAGAGCACAGATACGCAGTATTTT | CASSQLIGTQSTDTQYF
. | . | TRBJ1-1 | TRBV27 | TGTGCCAGCAGTTTAGGTCGGCGCGGTGAAGCTTTCTTT | CASSLGRRGEAFF
TRBD1 | . | TRBJ2-5 | TRBV7-9 | TGTGCCAGCAGCTTAGGGGGCCGAACAGGGGAACAAGGGACCCAGTACTTC | CASSLGGRTGEQGTQYF
. | . | TRBJ1-1 | TRBV27 | TGTGCCAGCAGTTTATCGAGGGGGACCACTGAAGCTTTCTTT | CASSLSRGTTEAFF
. | many | TRBJ1-1 | TRBV6-2/TRBV6-3 | TGTGCCAGCAGTGGCGGGGAGGTCACTGAAGCTTTCTTT | CASSGGEVTEAFF
. | once | TRBJ1-6 | TRBV27 | TGTGCCAGCAGTTTCGGGGGGCGTCAAGATTCACCCCTCCACTTT | CASSFGGRQDSPLHF
TRBD2 | . | TRBJ2-2 | TRBV7-3 | TGTGCCAGCAGCTTAGTGACTAGCGGCGGGGAGCTGTTTTTT | CASSLVTSGGELFF
. | . | TRBJ2-6 | TRBV19 | TGTGCCAGTAGTGGGAGAGCTGGGGCCAACGTCCTGACTTTC | CASSGRAGANVLTF
. | . | TRBJ1-3 | TRBV19 | TGTGCCAGTAGCCGAGGATTGTCTGGAAACACCATATATTTT | CASSRGLSGNTIYF
TRBD2 | . | TRBJ2-1 | TRBV7-8 | TGTGCCAGCAGCGCACCTAATAGCGGGGATTTCTACAATGAGCAGTTCTTC | CASSAPNSGDFYNEQFF
TRBD1 | . | TRBJ2-7 | TRBV4-2 | TGTGCCAGCAGCCAAGAACAGGGGGCCTCCTACGAGCAGTACTTC | CASSQEQGASYEQYF
. | . | TRBJ2-2 | TRBV7-2 | TGTGCCAGCAGCTTCGGGCCAGCATTCGGGGAGCTGTTTTTT | CASSFGPAFGELFF